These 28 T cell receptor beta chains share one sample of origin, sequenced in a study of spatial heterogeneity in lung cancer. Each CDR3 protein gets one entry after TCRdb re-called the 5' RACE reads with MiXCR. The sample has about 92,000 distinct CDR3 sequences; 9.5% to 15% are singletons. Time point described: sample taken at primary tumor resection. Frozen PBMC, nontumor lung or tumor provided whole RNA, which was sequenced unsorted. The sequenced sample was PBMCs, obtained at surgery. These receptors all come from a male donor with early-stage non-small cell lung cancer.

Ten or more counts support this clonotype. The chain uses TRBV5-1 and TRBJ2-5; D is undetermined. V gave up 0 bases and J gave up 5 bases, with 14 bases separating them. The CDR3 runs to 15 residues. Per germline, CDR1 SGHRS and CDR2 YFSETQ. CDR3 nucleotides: TGCGCCAGCAGCTTGGAGGCGTCCGTACCGGAGACCCAGTACTTC. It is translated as CASSLEASVPETQYF.

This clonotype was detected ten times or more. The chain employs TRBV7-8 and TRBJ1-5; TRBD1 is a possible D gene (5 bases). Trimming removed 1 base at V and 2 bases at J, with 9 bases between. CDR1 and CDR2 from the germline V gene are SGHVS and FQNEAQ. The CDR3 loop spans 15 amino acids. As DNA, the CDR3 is TGTGCCAGCAGCTTAGGGCCGGGGGGCAATCAGCCCCAGCATTTT. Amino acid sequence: CASSLGPGGNQPQHF. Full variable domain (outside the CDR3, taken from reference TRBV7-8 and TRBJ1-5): GAGVSQSPRYKVAKRGQDVALRCDPISGHVSLFWYQQALGQGPEFLTYFQNEAQLDKSGLPSDRFFAERPEGSVSTLKIQRTQQEDSAVYLCASSLGPGGNQPQHFGDGTRLSIL.

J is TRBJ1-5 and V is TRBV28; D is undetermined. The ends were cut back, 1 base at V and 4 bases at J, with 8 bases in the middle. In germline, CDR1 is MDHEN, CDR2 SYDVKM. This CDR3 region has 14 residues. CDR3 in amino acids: CASSLSAINQPQHF. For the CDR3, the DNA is TGTGCCAGCAGTTTATCAGCTATTAATCAGCCCCAGCATTTT.

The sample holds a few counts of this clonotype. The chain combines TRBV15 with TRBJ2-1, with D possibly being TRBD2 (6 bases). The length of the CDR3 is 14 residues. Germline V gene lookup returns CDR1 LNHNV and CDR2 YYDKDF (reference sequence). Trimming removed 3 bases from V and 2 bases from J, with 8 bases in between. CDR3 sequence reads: CATSRGGTYNEQFF. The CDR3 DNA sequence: TGTGCCACCAGCAGGGGAGGCACCTACAATGAGCAGTTCTTC. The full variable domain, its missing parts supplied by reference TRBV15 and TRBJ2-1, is DAMVIQNPRYQVTQFGKPVTLSCSQTLNHNVMYWYQQKSSQAPKLLFHYYDKDFNNEADTPDNFQSRRPNTSFCFLDIRSPGLGDTAMYLCATSRGGTYNEQFFGPGTRLTVL.

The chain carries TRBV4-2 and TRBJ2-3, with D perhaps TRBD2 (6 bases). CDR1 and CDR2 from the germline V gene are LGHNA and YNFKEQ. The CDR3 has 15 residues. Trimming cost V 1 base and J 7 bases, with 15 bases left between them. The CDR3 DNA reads TGTGCCAGCAGCCAAGGGAGGGAAGGAACTAATACGCAGTATTTT. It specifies CASSQGREGTNTQYF.

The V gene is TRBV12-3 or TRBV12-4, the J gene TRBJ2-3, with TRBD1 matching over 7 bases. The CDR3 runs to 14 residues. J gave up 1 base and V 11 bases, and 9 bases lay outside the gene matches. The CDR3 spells CASTTTGRTDTQYF. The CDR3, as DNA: TGTGCCTCCACGACGACAGGGCGCACAGATACGCAGTATTTT.

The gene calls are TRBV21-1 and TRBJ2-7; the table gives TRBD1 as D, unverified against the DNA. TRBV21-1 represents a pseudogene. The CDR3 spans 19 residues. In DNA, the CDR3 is TGTGCCAGCAGCAAAGTATCCAGGGACCCGGGGGACCTAAGACCGGAGCAGTACTTC. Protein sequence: CASSKVSRDPGDLRPEQYF.

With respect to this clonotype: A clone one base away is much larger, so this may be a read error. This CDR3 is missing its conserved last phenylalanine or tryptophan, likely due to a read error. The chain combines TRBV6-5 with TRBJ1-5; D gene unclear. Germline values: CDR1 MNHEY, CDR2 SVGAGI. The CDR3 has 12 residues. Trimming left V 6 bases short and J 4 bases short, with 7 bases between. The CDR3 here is CASRRGNQPQHL. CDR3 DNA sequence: TGTGCCAGCAGGCGGGGTAATCAGCCCCAGCATCTT.

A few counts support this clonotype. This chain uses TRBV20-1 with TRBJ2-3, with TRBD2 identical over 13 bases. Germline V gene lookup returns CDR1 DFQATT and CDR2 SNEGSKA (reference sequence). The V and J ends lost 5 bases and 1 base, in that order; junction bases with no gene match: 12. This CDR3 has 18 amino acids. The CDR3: CSAEGLAGTFLGTDTQYF. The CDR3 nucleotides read TGCAGTGCTGAGGGACTAGCGGGAACCTTTTTAGGCACAGATACGCAGTATTTT.

CDR3 DNA: TGTGCCAGCAGCAAACCCAGGGGGCCCCAGCATTTT. Amino acid sequence: CASSKPRGPQHF. V gene TRBV7-2 combines with J gene TRBJ1-5; a weak D match, TRBD1 (6 bases). The CDR3 loop spans 12 amino acids. Trimming removed 5 bases from V and 9 bases from J, with 11 bases in between. CDR1 is SGHTA, CDR2 FQGNSA, per germline.

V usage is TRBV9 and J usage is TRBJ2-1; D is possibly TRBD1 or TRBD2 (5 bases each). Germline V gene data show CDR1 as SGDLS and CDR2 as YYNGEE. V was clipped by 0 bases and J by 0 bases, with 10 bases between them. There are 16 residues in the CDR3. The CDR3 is CASSVDAGSSYNEQFF. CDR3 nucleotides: TGTGCCAGCAGCGTAGATGCAGGGAGCTCCTACAATGAGCAGTTCTTC.

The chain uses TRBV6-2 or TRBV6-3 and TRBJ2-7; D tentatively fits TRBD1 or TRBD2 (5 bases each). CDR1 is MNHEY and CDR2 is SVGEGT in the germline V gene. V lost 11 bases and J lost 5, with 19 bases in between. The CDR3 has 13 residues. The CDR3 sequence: CAGQGPSGNEQYF. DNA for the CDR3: TGTGCCGGACAAGGACCGAGCGGCAACGAGCAGTACTTC.

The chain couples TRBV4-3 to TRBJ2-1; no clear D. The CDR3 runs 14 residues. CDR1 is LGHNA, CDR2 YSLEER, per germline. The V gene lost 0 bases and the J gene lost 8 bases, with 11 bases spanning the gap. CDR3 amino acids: CASSQEPGFDEQFF. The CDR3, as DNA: TGCGCCAGCAGCCAAGAGCCGGGTTTCGATGAGCAGTTCTTC.

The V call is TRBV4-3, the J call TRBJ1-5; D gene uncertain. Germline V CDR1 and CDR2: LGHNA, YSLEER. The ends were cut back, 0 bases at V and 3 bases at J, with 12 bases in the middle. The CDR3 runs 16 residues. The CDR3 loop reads CASSQDGSIDNQPQHF. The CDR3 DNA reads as TGCGCCAGCAGCCAAGATGGTTCCATTGACAATCAGCCCCAGCATTTT.

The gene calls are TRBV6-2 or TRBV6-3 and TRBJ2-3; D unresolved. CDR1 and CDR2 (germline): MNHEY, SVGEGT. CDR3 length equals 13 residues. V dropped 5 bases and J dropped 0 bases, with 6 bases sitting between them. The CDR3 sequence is CASSDGSTDTQYF. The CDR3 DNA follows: TGTGCCAGCAGTGACGGAAGCACAGATACGCAGTATTTT.

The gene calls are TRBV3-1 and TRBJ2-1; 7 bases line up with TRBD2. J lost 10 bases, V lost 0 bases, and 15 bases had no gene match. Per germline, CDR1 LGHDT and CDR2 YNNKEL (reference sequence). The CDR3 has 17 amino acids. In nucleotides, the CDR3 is TGTGCCAGCAGCCAAGATCCGCTAAGGGAGGGCCGGCGGGAGCAGTTCTTC. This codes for CASSQDPLREGRREQFF.

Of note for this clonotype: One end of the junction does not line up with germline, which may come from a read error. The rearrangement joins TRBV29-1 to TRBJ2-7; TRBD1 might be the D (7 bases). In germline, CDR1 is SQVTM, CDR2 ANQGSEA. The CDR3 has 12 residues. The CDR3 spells CSGGDRSSEQYF. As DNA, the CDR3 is TGCAGCGGCGGGGACAGATCCTCCGAGCAGTACTTC.

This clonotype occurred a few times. This chain's CDR3 is CASSQAQGNQPQHF. CDR3 DNA sequence: TGCGCCAGCAGCCAAGCACAGGGCAATCAGCCCCAGCATTTT. The chain combines TRBV4-1 with TRBJ1-5, with D tentatively TRBD1 (5 bases). CDR3 size: 14 residues. The ends were cut back, 1 base at V and 2 bases at J, with 6 bases in the middle. CDR1 and CDR2 (germline): MGHRA, YSYEKL.

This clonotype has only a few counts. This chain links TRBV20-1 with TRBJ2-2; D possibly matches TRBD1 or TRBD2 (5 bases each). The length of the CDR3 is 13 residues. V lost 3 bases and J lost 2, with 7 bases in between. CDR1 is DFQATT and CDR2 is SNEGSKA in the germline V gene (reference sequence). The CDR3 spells CSASRGNTGELFF. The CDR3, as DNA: TGCAGTGCTAGCCGGGGCAACACCGGGGAGCTGTTTTTT.

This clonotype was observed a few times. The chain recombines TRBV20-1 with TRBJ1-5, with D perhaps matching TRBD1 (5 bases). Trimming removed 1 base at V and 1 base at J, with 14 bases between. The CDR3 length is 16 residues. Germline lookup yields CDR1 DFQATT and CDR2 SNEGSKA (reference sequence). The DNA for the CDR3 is TGCAGTGCTAGAGGATCGGTTAGGGGCAGCAATCAGCCCCAGCATTTT. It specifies CSARGSVRGSNQPQHF.

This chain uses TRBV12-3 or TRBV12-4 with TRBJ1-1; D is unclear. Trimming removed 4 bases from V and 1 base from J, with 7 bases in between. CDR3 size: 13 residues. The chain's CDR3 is CASSSWTNTEAFF. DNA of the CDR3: TGTGCCAGCAGTTCCTGGACGAACACTGAAGCTTTCTTT.

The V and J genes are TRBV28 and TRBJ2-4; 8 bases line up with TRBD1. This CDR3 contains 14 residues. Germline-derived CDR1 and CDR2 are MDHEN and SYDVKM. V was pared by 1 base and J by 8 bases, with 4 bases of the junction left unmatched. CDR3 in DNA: TGTGCCAGCAGTTTATCGCAGGGGGCGTACATTCAGTACTTC. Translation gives CASSLSQGAYIQYF.

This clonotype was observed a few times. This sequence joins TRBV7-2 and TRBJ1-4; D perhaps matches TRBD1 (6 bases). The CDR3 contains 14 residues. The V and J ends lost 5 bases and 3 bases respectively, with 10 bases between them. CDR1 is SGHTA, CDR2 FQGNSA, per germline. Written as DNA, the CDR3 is TGTGCCAGCAGCAAACAGGGTCCTAATGAAAAACTGTTTTTT. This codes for CASSKQGPNEKLFF.

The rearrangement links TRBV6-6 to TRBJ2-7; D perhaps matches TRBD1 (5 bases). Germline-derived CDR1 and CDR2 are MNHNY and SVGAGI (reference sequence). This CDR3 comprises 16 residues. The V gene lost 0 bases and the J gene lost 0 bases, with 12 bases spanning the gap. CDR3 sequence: CASSYSNSGNSYEQYF. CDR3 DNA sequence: TGTGCCAGCAGTTACTCGAATTCAGGGAACTCCTACGAGCAGTACTTC.

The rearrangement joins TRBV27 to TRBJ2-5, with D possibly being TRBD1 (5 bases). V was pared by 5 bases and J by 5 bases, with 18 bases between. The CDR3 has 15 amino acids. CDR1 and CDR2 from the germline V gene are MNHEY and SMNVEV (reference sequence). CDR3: CASSPMLGAWETQYF. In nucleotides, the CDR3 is TGTGCCAGCAGTCCTATGCTTGGGGCCTGGGAGACCCAGTACTTC.

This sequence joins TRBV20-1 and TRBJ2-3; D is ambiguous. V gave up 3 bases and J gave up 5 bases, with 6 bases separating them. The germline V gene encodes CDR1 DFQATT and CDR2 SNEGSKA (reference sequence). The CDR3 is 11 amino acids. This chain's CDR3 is CSASGLDTQYF. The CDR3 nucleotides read TGCAGTGCTAGCGGGTTAGATACGCAGTATTTT.

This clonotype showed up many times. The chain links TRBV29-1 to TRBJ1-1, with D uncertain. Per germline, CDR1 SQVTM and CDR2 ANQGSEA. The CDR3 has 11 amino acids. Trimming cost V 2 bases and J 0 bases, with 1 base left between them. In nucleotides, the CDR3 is TGCAGCGTTGAACTGAACACTGAAGCTTTCTTT. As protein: CSVELNTEAFF.

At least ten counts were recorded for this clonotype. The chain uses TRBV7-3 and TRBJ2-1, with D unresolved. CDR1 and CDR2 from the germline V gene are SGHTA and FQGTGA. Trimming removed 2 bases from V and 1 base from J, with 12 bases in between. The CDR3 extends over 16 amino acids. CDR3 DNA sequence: TGTGCCAGCAGCTTACGGTTCGTCGGGTCCTACAATGAGCAGTTCTTC. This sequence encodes CASSLRFVGSYNEQFF.